Below are 11 T cell receptor beta chains sequenced from a single sample in a study of blood T cell repertoires in COVID-19. TCRdb's copy holds only in-frame clones and misses some; the assay was immunoSEQ multiplex PCR. The table records some 140,000 clones, about 80% of them present only once. The sequenced material came from peripheral blood. All receptors come from a woman between 55 and 75 years old with acute or convalescent COVID-19.

This clone was seen only a few times. V and J are TRBV23-1 and TRBJ2-7; D is uncertain. TRBV23-1 is given ORF status, its function remaining uncertain. V dropped 7 bases and J dropped 5 bases, with 3 bases sitting between them. The length of the CDR3 is 9 residues. This CDR3 is CASINEQYV. The CDR3 DNA is TGCGCCAGCATCAACGAGCAGTACGTC.

This rearrangement joins TRBV23-1 to TRBJ1-1, with TRBD1 identical over 7 bases. TRBV23-1 is flagged as an ORF with uncertain function. V shed 8 bases and J 10 bases; nucleotides not matched to a gene: 22. This CDR3 region has 16 residues. Written as DNA, the CDR3 is TGCGCCAGCGTGTCTGCGGACAGGCCGGCAGTGAAAGGAGCTTTCTTT. This translates into CASVSADRPAVKGAFF.

V is TRBV7-9 and J is TRBJ1-4, with D hard to call. Germline loops: CDR1 SEHNR, CDR2 FQNEAQ (reference sequence). V lost 6 bases to trimming and J lost 6 bases, with 14 bases between them. This CDR3 spans 14 amino acids. CDR3 loop: CASSLTNTDEKLFF. The DNA for the CDR3 is TGTGCCAGCAGTTTAACCAATACAGATGAAAAACTGTTTTTT.

V is TRBV19 and J is TRBJ1-2; a possible D gene is TRBD1 (5 bases). CDR3 length: 18 amino acids. Germline CDR1 and CDR2: LNHDA and SQIVND (reference sequence). V was trimmed by 3 bases and J by 1 base, leaving 21 bases between them. Here the CDR3 reads CASSIRSGAGEINYGYTF. CDR3 DNA sequence: TGTGCCAGTAGTATTAGATCGGGCGCGGGGGAGATTAACTATGGCTACACCTTC.

The chain links TRBV20-1 to TRBJ1-1, with a possible D match to TRBD1 (6 bases). With 3 bases removed from V and 4 bases from J, the gap between germline ends came to 15 bases. Germline-derived CDR1 and CDR2 are DFQATT and SNEGSKA (reference sequence). The CDR3 runs to 14 residues. The CDR3 sequence: CSASNRVRGTEAFF. The CDR3 DNA follows: TGCAGTGCTAGTAACAGGGTTAGGGGCACTGAAGCTTTCTTT.

This chain connects TRBV12-3 or TRBV12-4 to TRBJ1-1; D call uncertain. The CDR3 is 12 residues long. Trimming shortened V by 6 bases and J by 3 bases, and 8 bases separated the two germline ends. CDR3: CASSKFHTEAFF. The DNA for the CDR3 is TGTGCCAGCAGCAAATTTCACACTGAAGCTTTCTTT.

The V and J genes are TRBV6-5 and TRBJ1-5; maybe TRBD1 (5 bases). CDR1 is MNHEY and CDR2 is SVGAGI in the germline V gene. Trimming removed 5 bases at V and 4 bases at J, with 12 bases between. The CDR3 loop spans 14 amino acids. The CDR3 region has the DNA TGTGCCAGCAGTAACCGGGGGACTAATCAGCCCCAGCATTTT. Translated: CASSNRGTNQPQHF.

This clone was detected a few times. V usage is TRBV3-1 (or the pseudogene TRBV3-2) and J usage is TRBJ2-1; 8 nucleotides align to TRBD1. The V gene's germline CDR1 is LGHDT and CDR2 YNNKEL (reference sequence). The J segment lost 5 bases and the V segment lost 5 bases, leaving 5 bases of the junction unmatched. The CDR3 runs to 14 residues. The CDR3: CASSTRQGNNEQFF. As DNA, the CDR3 is TGTGCCAGCAGCACCCGACAGGGGAACAATGAGCAGTTCTTC.

The chain joins TRBV2 to TRBJ1-5; perhaps TRBD1 as D (6 bases). The germline V gene encodes CDR1 SNHLY and CDR2 FYNNEI. This CDR3 comprises 13 residues. Trimming stripped 7 bases from V and 4 bases from J, with 11 bases between. This CDR3 reads CASKRTENQPQHF. The CDR3 coding sequence is TGTGCCAGCAAGAGGACAGAAAATCAGCCCCAGCATTTT.

The V gene is TRBV16, the J gene TRBJ1-5; TRBD1 agrees at 9 bases. From germline, CDR1 is KGHSY and CDR2 FQNENV. J gave up 4 bases and V 2 bases, and 3 bases lay outside the gene matches. The CDR3 runs to 15 residues. The CDR3 DNA reads as TGTGCCAGCAGCCAACGAGGACAGGGGAATCAGCCCCAGCATTTT. It is translated as CASSQRGQGNQPQHF.

The V call is TRBV14, the J call TRBJ2-2; 12 bases are a match to TRBD2. The CDR3 length is 18 residues. Germline V gene lookup returns CDR1 SGHDN and CDR2 FVKESK. Trimming cost V 3 bases and J 4 bases; bases outside gene matches: 9. The CDR3 DNA follows: TGTGCCAGCAGCCAGTTAACGGGACTAGCGGGCGGCACCGGGGAGCTGTTTTTT. As protein: CASSQLTGLAGGTGELFF.